This TCR beta chain stems from a study of post-analysis software for immune sequencing data. Study-wide results and limits: Compared against controls, patients with multiple sclerosis displayed significantly lower normalized Chao1 diversity. Roughly 5 TRBV segments (TRBV5-6, TRBV5-1 and TRBV20-1 among them) occurred more frequently in patients than in controls.

Included in the TCR beta cDNA libraries were unique molecular identifiers. TCRdb processed the PCR reads anew with MiXCR; each CDR3 protein has one entry. The sample carries around 400,000 distinct CDR3 sequences, 30% to 45% recorded once. The CDR3 sequence is 18 residues long. Germline CDR1 LGHDT, CDR2 YNNKEL (reference sequence). Deletions cut 0 bases from V and 0 bases from J, with 14 bases between. A note on this clonotype: Its matching antigen is unknown.

The V call is TRBV3-1, the J call TRBJ1-4, with D hard to call. Sequencing input: blood. This TCR was recovered from a girl between 10 and 17 years old with multiple sclerosis. The CDR3 region is CASSQDSGVSATNEKLFF. CDR3 DNA: TGTGCCAGCAGCCAAGATAGTGGGGTCTCGGCAACTAATGAAAAACTGTTTTTT.